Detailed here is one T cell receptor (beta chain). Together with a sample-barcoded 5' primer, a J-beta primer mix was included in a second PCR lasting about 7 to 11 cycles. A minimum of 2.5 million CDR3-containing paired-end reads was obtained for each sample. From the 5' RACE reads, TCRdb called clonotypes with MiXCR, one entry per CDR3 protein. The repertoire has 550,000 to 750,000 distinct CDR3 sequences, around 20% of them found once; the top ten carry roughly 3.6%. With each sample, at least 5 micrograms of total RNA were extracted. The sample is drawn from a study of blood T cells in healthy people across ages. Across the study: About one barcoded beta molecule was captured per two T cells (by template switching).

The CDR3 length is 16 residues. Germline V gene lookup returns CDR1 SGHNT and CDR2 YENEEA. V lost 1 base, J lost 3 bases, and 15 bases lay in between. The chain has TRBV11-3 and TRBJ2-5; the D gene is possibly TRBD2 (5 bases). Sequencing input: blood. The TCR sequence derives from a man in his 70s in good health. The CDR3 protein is CASSLGTGLTEETQYF. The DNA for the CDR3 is TGTGCCAGCAGCTTAGGGACTGGATTGACGGAAGAGACCCAGTACTTC.